The clone carrying this T cell receptor beta chain was seen a handful of times. Its target is unknown. The data originate from a study of T-cell memory formation after mild COVID-19. Whole-study context: TCR clusters mostly belonged to single donors. Study conclusions and caveats: Specificity for SARS-CoV-2 was not confirmed among the second-wave clones peaking on day 37. Later expanders leaned CD4+, whereas day 15 to 85 contracting clones were balanced CD4/CD8.

Constant-segment primers were used for 5'RACE, and the resulting TCR alpha and TCR beta cDNA libraries carried sample barcodes and UMIs. TCRdb ran MiXCR on the 5' RACE reads and lists one entry per CDR3 protein. In the table there are about 140,000 distinct CDR3 sequences, around 15% of which are singletons. With 4 bases removed from V and 1 base from J, the gap between germline ends came to 12 bases. Per germline, CDR1 SGHKS and CDR2 YYEKEE (reference sequence). This CDR3 is 15 amino acids long. The V gene is TRBV5-5, the J gene TRBJ2-1; TRBD1 might be the D (5 bases). Source material: PBMCs or a T cell subset sorted from them (not recorded which). The clonotype originates from an adult woman who had mild COVID-19 (a few samples of this study predate the infection). Cell type and time point are not known. The CDR3 bases are TGTGCCAGCAGCCCCCAAGGGGATTCCTACAATGAGCAGTTCTTC. It is translated as CASSPQGDSYNEQFF.